This T cell receptor (beta chain) comes out of a study of T cell responses to AZD1222 COVID-19 vaccine. TCRdb's copy holds only in-frame clones and misses some; the assay was immunoSEQ multiplex PCR. The sample has 120,000 or so clones; 70% to 90% are singletons. Note on this clone: Its matching antigen is unknown.

After removal of 0 bases from V and 6 bases from J, the junction contained 10 bases not matched to a gene. This CDR3 spans 17 amino acids. Germline CDR1 reads LGHNA; CDR2 reads YSLEER. Study-level findings and limits: Repertoire collection took place solely once the T cell response had peaked. Close to half of all spike-specific TCRs reportedly target regions of the variants that are unmutated. Donors were largely white British and mainly female; clonal diversity was possibly underestimated. The study found Spike-specific TCR breadth and depth rose after two AZD1222 doses.

Sequencing used peripheral blood, obtained on day 0 of AZD1222 vaccination. The source of this sequence is an adult in good health. The rearrangement uses TRBV4-3 and TRBJ1-4; 7 bases agree with TRBD1. In nucleotides, the CDR3 is TGCGCCAGCAGCCAAGAAGGGCCAGGGGGGGCAGATGAAAAACTGTTTTTT. The encoded protein is CASSQEGPGGADEKLFF.